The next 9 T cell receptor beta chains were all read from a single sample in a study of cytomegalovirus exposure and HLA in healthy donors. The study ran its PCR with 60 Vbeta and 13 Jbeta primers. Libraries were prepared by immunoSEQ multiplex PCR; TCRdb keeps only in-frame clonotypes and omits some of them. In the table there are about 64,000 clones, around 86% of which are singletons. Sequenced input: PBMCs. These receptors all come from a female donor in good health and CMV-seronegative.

This CDR3 reads CASSESGTSGRRQYF. The CDR3 DNA is TGTGCCAGCAGTGAGTCCGGGACTAGCGGGAGGAGGCAGTACTTC. This sequence joins TRBV2 and TRBJ2-7; 15 nucleotides line up with TRBD2. There are 15 residues in the CDR3. The germline gives CDR1 SNHLY, CDR2 FYNNEI. Losses at the gene ends were 3 bases for V and 9 bases for J; bases not matched to a gene: 6.

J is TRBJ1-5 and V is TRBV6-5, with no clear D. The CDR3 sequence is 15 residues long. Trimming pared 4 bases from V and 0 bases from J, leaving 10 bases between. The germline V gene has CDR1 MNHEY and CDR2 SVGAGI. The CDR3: CASSSAYYSNQPQHF. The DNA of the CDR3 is TGTGCCAGCAGTTCTGCCTATTATAGCAATCAGCCCCAGCATTTT.

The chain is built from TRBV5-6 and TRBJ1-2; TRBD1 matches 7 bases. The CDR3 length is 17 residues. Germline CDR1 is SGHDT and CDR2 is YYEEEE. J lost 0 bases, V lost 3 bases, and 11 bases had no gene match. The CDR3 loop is CASSSRTGWGANYGYTF. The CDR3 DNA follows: TGTGCCAGCAGCTCCCGGACAGGTTGGGGCGCTAACTATGGCTACACCTTC.

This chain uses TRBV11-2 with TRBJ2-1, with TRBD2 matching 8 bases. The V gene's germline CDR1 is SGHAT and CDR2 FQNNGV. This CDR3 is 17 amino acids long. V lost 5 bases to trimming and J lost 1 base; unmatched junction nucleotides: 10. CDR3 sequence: CASSINSGSGSYNEQFF. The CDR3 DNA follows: TGTGCCAGCAGCATCAACAGCGGGAGTGGGTCCTACAATGAGCAGTTCTTC.

CDR3 amino acids: CASRVQGVEETQYF. In DNA, the CDR3 is TGTGCCAGCAGAGTTCAGGGGGTTGAAGAGACCCAGTACTTC. The chain uses TRBV6-6 and TRBJ2-5; 7 bases are a match to TRBD1. The CDR3 extends over 14 amino acids. The germline gives CDR1 MNHNY, CDR2 SVGAGI (reference sequence). The ends lost 6 bases at V and 3 bases at J; junction bases unmatched: 7.

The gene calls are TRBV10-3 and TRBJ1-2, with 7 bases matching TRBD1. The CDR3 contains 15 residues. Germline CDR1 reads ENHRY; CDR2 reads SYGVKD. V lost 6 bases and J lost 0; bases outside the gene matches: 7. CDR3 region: CAISQTGTANYGYTF. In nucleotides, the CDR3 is TGTGCCATCAGCCAGACAGGGACAGCTAACTATGGCTACACCTTC.

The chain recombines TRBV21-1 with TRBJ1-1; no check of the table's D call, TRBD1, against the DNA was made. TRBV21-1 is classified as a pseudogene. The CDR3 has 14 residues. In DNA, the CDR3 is TGTGCCAGCAGCGCGCAGGGAAATATTTGCGTGGCTTTCTTT. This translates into CASSAQGNICVAFF.

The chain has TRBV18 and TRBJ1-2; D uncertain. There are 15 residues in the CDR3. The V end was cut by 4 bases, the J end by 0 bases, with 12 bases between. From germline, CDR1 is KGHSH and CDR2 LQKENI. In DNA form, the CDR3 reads TGTGCCAGCTCACGGGAGGGCAGCTCTAACTATGGCTACACCTTC. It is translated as CASSREGSSNYGYTF.

The CDR3 sequence is CASSAHIVAASGANVLTF. The CDR3 DNA follows: TGTGCCAGCAGTGCTCATATAGTGGCGGCCTCTGGGGCCAACGTCCTGACTTTC. The V call is TRBV6-1, the J call TRBJ2-6; D gene ambiguous. Per the germline V gene, CDR1 is MNHNS and CDR2 is SASEGT. The germline V and J ends were trimmed by 4 bases and 0 bases, with 16 bases remaining between them. The CDR3 loop spans 18 amino acids.